Following are 31 T cell receptor beta chains from one sample sequenced in a study of blood T cell repertoires in COVID-19. Method: immunoSEQ multiplex PCR; TCRdb's copy keeps in-frame clones and lacks some. The repertoire holds roughly 480,000 clones, with 89% as singletons. The specimen was peripheral blood. The receptor source for this set is a man between 18 and 29 years old with COVID-19, enrolled during active disease.

The chain couples TRBV30 to TRBJ2-1, with 9 bases aligning to TRBD2. With V trimmed by 0 bases and J by 7 bases, 13 bases remained unmatched. The CDR3 spans 17 residues. The germline gives CDR1 GTSNPN, CDR2 SVGIG (reference sequence). CDR3 sequence: CAWSVLASGGRGNEQFF. The CDR3 nucleotides are TGTGCCTGGAGTGTACTCGCTTCTGGCGGGAGGGGGAATGAGCAGTTCTTC.

The chain carries TRBV12-3 or TRBV12-4 and TRBJ1-2; D gene unclear. Between the trimmed V and J ends, which lost 3 bases and 7 bases, there was a span of 9 bases. The CDR3 runs 12 residues. The CDR3 here is CASSFGSAGYTF. The CDR3 region has the DNA TGTGCCAGCAGTTTCGGCAGCGCTGGCTACACCTTC.

This chain links TRBV30 with TRBJ2-5, with TRBD2 identical over 12 bases. CDR1 GTSNPN and CDR2 SVGIG come from the germline V gene (reference sequence). The CDR3 consists of 15 residues. Germline trimming cut 0 bases from V and 2 bases from J; bases unmatched to any gene: 1. CDR3 sequence: CAWSVGTSGQETQYF. The CDR3 nucleotides read TGTGCCTGGAGTGTAGGGACTAGCGGGCAAGAGACCCAGTACTTC.

CDR3 DNA sequence: TGTGCCAGCAGTGAAGCCACCCCAGGGGAGGGACAGCCCCAGCATTTT. This sequence encodes CASSEATPGEGQPQHF. The chain is built from TRBV6-1 and TRBJ1-5; weak D call: TRBD1 (6 bases). The CDR3 consists of 16 residues. The ends were cut back, 0 bases at V and 7 bases at J, with 16 bases in the middle. The germline CDR1 and CDR2 sequences are MNHNS and SASEGT.

The chain has TRBV28 and TRBJ2-2, with 7 bases aligning to TRBD2. The J segment lost 1 base and the V segment lost 3 bases, leaving 5 bases of the junction unmatched. CDR1 and CDR2 (germline): MDHEN, SYDVKM. This CDR3 is 16 amino acids long. As DNA, the CDR3 is TGTGCCAGCAGTTTTTTGGGGGGGTGGAACACCGGGGAGCTGTTTTTT. This translates into CASSFLGGWNTGELFF.

V is TRBV13 and J is TRBJ1-6; unclear D gene. The CDR3 spans 13 residues. The germline CDR1 and CDR2 sequences are PRHDT and FYEKMQ (reference sequence). V was pared by 2 bases and J by 6 bases, with 5 bases between. CDR3 amino acids: CASSLNSNSPLHF. The CDR3 coding sequence is TGTGCCAGCAGCTTAAACTCTAATTCACCCCTCCACTTT.

This chain connects TRBV6-5 to TRBJ2-7, with 7 positions matching TRBD1. V trimming: 6 bases; J trimming: 0 bases; junction bases outside the gene matches: 8. Germline V gives CDR1 MNHEY, CDR2 SVGAGI. This CDR3 is built from 15 residues. The CDR3 DNA reads TGTGCCAGCAGCCGGGACAGTCCTTTCTCCTACGAGCAGTACTTC. It encodes CASSRDSPFSYEQYF.

The rearrangement uses TRBV5-6 and TRBJ2-7, with 10 bases lining up with TRBD2. This CDR3 spans 14 amino acids. V was pared by 0 bases and J by 3 bases, with 0 bases of the junction left unmatched. Germline CDR1 reads SGHDT; CDR2 reads YYEEEE. Here the CDR3 reads CASSLGTSGYEQYF. The CDR3 coding sequence is TGTGCCAGCAGCTTGGGGACTAGCGGCTACGAGCAGTACTTC.

The rearrangement links TRBV4-1 to TRBJ1-4; D is ambiguous. This CDR3 region has 16 residues. Germline V gene sequence: CDR1 MGHRA, CDR2 YSYEKL. Trimming left V 4 bases short and J 0 bases short, with 12 bases between. The DNA of the CDR3 is TGCGCCAGCAGCCCAGACCTCCCTGCAACTAATGAAAAACTGTTTTTT. It codes for CASSPDLPATNEKLFF.

This clone was observed once. J is TRBJ2-2 and V is TRBV21-1; the table gives TRBD2 as D, unverified against the DNA. TRBV21-1 is labeled a pseudogene. The CDR3 is made up of 18 amino acids. The CDR3 here is CASSKGDGGTSGTGELFF. DNA of the CDR3: TGTGCCAGCAGCAAAGGGGATGGCGGGACTAGCGGCACCGGGGAGCTGTTTTTT.

The genes are TRBV6-1 and TRBJ2-7; D is possibly TRBD2 (5 bases). The CDR3 is 16 residues long. Trimming removed 2 bases at V and 3 bases at J, with 17 bases between. Germline V gene sequence: CDR1 MNHNS, CDR2 SASEGT. The CDR3 DNA reads as TGTGCCAGCAGTGAATCGGGGTCATCCATCTACTACGAGCAGTACTTC. Its translation: CASSESGSSIYYEQYF.

The table lists this clone with a count of one. The chain carries TRBV5-1 and TRBJ2-5; 12 positions match TRBD2. Germline V gene sequence: CDR1 SGHRS, CDR2 YFSETQ. This CDR3 region has 15 residues. The V gene end was trimmed by 4 bases and the J gene end by 4 bases; junction bases not matched to a gene: 5. CDR3 in amino acids: CASSLQGLAGETQYF. The CDR3 nucleotides are TGCGCCAGCAGCCTGCAGGGACTAGCGGGAGAGACCCAGTACTTC.

A single count supports this clone. V usage is TRBV24-1 and J usage is TRBJ2-7; D is perhaps TRBD1 (6 bases). Deletions cut 4 bases from V and 0 bases from J, with 15 bases between. Germline loops: CDR1 KGHDR, CDR2 SFDVKD. The CDR3 totals 16 residues. CDR3 protein: CATSDPRDTHSYEQYF. CDR3 nucleotides: TGTGCCACCAGTGACCCCCGGGACACCCACTCCTACGAGCAGTACTTC.

The CDR3: CASSPGTSGVNTGELFF. DNA for the CDR3: TGCGCCAGCAGCCCGGGGACTAGCGGGGTGAACACCGGGGAGCTGTTTTTT. The gene calls are TRBV5-1 and TRBJ2-2, with 13 bases lining up with TRBD2. J was trimmed by 1 base and V by 4 bases; bases with no gene match: 4. Germline V CDR1 and CDR2: SGHRS, YFSETQ. The CDR3 covers 17 residues.

Comment on this clone: A read error may account for a junction end that differs from germline. The CDR3 nucleotides are TGTGCCAGCAGCACTACAGGGGAGAACCAGTACTTC. As protein: CASSTTGENQYF. This chain links TRBV7-9 with TRBJ2-5, with 7 bases matching TRBD1. Per the germline V gene, CDR1 is SEHNR and CDR2 is FQNEAQ (reference sequence). This CDR3 region has 12 residues.

This clone was counted once. The chain combines TRBV5-5 with TRBJ1-4; tentative D call: TRBD1 (5 bases). V lost 4 bases, J lost 0 bases, and 10 bases lay in between. The CDR3 totals 15 residues. CDR1 SGHKS and CDR2 YYEKEE come from the germline V gene (reference sequence). The CDR3 spells CASSITGTTNEKLFF. The DNA of the CDR3 is TGTGCCAGCAGCATAACAGGCACAACTAATGAAAAACTGTTTTTT. Together with reference TRBV5-5 and TRBJ1-4, the CDR3 gives the full variable domain: DAGVTQSPTHLIKTRGQQVTLRCSPISGHKSVSWYQQVLGQGPQFIFQYYEKEERGRGNFPDRFSARQFPNYSSELNVNALLLGDSALYLCASSITGTTNEKLFFGSGTQLSVL.

This chain links TRBV6-6 with TRBJ1-1; the match to TRBD1 covers 8 bases. The CDR3 sequence is 14 residues long. Trimming at V came to 6 bases and at J to 7 bases, leaving 10 bases not matched to a gene. Germline CDR1 reads MNHNY; CDR2 reads SVGAGI (reference sequence). Here the CDR3 DNA reads TGTGCCAGCAGGTTGGACAGGGCCGTATTTGAAGCTTTCTTT. Encoded protein: CASRLDRAVFEAFF.

The V and J genes are TRBV7-9 and TRBJ2-7, with D tentatively TRBD2 (6 bases). Germline values: CDR1 SEHNR, CDR2 FQNEAQ (reference sequence). The CDR3 contains 14 residues. V was clipped by 5 bases and J by 5 bases, with 16 bases between them. CDR3 nucleotides: TGTGCCAGCAGCCGGCGGGACTCCGACAACGAGCAGTACTTC. It is translated as CASSRRDSDNEQYF.

V gene TRBV2 combines with J gene TRBJ2-3; TRBD1 matches at 9 bases. The V gene end was trimmed by 1 base and the J gene end by 2 bases; junction bases not matched to a gene: 1. CDR1 is SNHLY and CDR2 is FYNNEI in the germline V gene. The CDR3 spans 15 residues. The CDR3 DNA reads TGTGCCAGCAGTGAAGACAGGGGGCCCACAGATACGCAGTATTTT. Its translation is CASSEDRGPTDTQYF.

This clone occurred once. The rearrangement links TRBV4-1 to TRBJ1-1, with D possibly TRBD1 on 5 matching bases. CDR1 is MGHRA, CDR2 YSYEKL, per germline. The CDR3 runs to 16 residues. V was cut by 3 bases and J by 4 bases, with 18 bases left in between. Written as DNA, the CDR3 is TGCGCCAGCAGCCAGGATGAGGAGGGGTTGGGCACTGAAGCTTTCTTT. Translated, it gives CASSQDEEGLGTEAFF.

This chain links TRBV21-1 with TRBJ2-3; the D segment call TRBD2 is taken from the table without a DNA check. TRBV21-1 constitutes a pseudogene. The CDR3 has 15 amino acids. CDR3 DNA: TGTGCCAGCAGCAAAGAGGGACTAGTCACAGATACGCAGTATTTT. This sequence encodes CASSKEGLVTDTQYF.

The rearrangement uses TRBV9 and TRBJ1-6; tentative D call: TRBD1 (6 bases). This CDR3 is 15 amino acids long. CDR1 SGDLS and CDR2 YYNGEE come from the germline V gene. Trimming took 0 bases from V and 5 from J, leaving 9 bases between them. The CDR3: CASSVDRDNNSPLHF. The CDR3 DNA is TGTGCCAGCAGCGTAGACAGGGATAATAATTCACCCCTCCACTTT.

The chain carries TRBV2 and TRBJ2-1; D uncertain. This CDR3 spans 15 amino acids. The V gene's germline CDR1 is SNHLY and CDR2 FYNNEI. The V gene lost 9 bases and the J gene lost 9 bases, with 24 bases spanning the gap. The CDR3 DNA follows: TGTGCCAGTTGCCTGCAGGTGGAACCCTTGGTTGAGCAGTTCTTC. Its translation: CASCLQVEPLVEQFF. Drawing the rest from reference TRBV2 and TRBJ2-1, the complete variable domain is EPEVTQTPSHQVTQMGQEVILRCVPISNHLYFYWYRQILGQKVEFLVSFYNNEISEKSEIFDDQFSVERPDGSNFTLKIRSTKLEDSAMYFCASCLQVEPLVEQFFGPGTRLTVL.

The genes are TRBV13 and TRBJ1-6, with D hard to call. The length of the CDR3 is 12 residues. V lost 0 bases and J lost 11, with 5 bases in between. The germline CDR1 and CDR2 sequences are PRHDT and FYEKMQ (reference sequence). The chain's CDR3 is CASSLGPPPLHF. The CDR3 DNA reads TGTGCCAGCAGCTTAGGTCCTCCACCCCTCCACTTT.

J is TRBJ2-1 and V is TRBV7-9, with 8 bases lining up with TRBD1. CDR3 length: 14 residues. Germline assignment: CDR1 SEHNR and CDR2 FQNEAQ (reference sequence). V dropped 7 bases and J dropped 4; count of bases not matched to a gene: 6. In nucleotides, the CDR3 is TGTGCCAGCACCACCGGGACAGGTTACAATGAGCAGTTCTTC. Its translation: CASTTGTGYNEQFF.

This clone occurred a few times. This chain joins TRBV5-6 and TRBJ1-6; 8 positions match TRBD1. Trimming took 2 bases from V and 10 from J; bases not matched to a gene: 8. Germline-derived CDR1 and CDR2 are SGHDT and YYEEEE. This CDR3 has 15 amino acids. The CDR3 sequence: CASSFLDREESPLHF. CDR3 DNA: TGTGCCAGCAGCTTCCTGGACAGGGAAGAGTCACCCCTCCACTTT.

The chain is built from TRBV19 and TRBJ2-1, with 7 bases that match TRBD2. CDR3 length equals 18 residues. Germline trimming cut 2 bases from V and 8 bases from J; bases unmatched to any gene: 18. Germline CDR1 LNHDA, CDR2 SQIVND (reference sequence). Written as DNA, the CDR3 is TGTGCCAGTAGTATACGGACCGGCGGGAGTAAGTTCATAGATGAGCAGTTCTTC. This sequence encodes CASSIRTGGSKFIDEQFF.

With respect to this clone: Different DNA sequences within this sample yield the same CDR3. J is TRBJ1-5 and V is TRBV2; a possible D gene is TRBD1 (6 bases). CDR1 is SNHLY and CDR2 is FYNNEI in the germline V gene. The ends were cut back, 5 bases at V and 0 bases at J, with 8 bases in the middle. The CDR3 loop spans 14 amino acids. The CDR3 region has the DNA TGTGCCAGCAGTACAGGGTATAGCAATCAGCCCCAGCATTTT. Translated: CASSTGYSNQPQHF. The variable domain in full, with the rest retrieved from reference TRBV2 and TRBJ1-5, is EPEVTQTPSHQVTQMGQEVILRCVPISNHLYFYWYRQILGQKVEFLVSFYNNEISEKSEIFDDQFSVERPDGSNFTLKIRSTKLEDSAMYFCASSTGYSNQPQHFGDGTRLSIL.

This chain joins TRBV25-1 and TRBJ1-1; a weak D match, TRBD1 (6 bases). This CDR3 comprises 13 residues. Trimming stripped 9 bases from V and 0 bases from J, with 11 bases between. Germline V gene sequence: CDR1 MGHDK, CDR2 SYGVNS. CDR3 protein: CASTRGMNTEAFF. The DNA for the CDR3 is TGTGCCAGTACCAGGGGCATGAACACTGAAGCTTTCTTT.

The chain couples TRBV29-1 to TRBJ2-1; perhaps TRBD2 as D (5 bases). V lost 7 bases, J lost 0 bases, and 16 bases lay in between. The CDR3 consists of 15 residues. Germline assignment: CDR1 SQVTM and CDR2 ANQGSEA. DNA of the CDR3: TGCAGCGCGGCTGGACTGGGGATCTCCTACAATGAGCAGTTCTTC. This sequence encodes CSAAGLGISYNEQFF.

V gene TRBV2 combines with J gene TRBJ1-1, with a tentative D call TRBD1 (6 bases). Trimming stripped 6 bases from V and 1 base from J, with 15 bases between. Germline CDR1 SNHLY, CDR2 FYNNEI. The CDR3 runs to 15 residues. The CDR3 region has the DNA TGTGCCAGCAGGGGCCTCGGACAGACGAACACTGAAGCTTTCTTT. Translating it yields CASRGLGQTNTEAFF.